This T cell receptor beta chain stems from a study of regulatory T cells in long-lasting Graves disease. This clonotype showed up just a few times. Its specificity is not known. As for time point: persistent/refractory GD, antithyroid drugs over 5 years with positive TRAb. Following extraction of RNA from PBMCs, that RNA was used to make the TCR library. Peripheral blood, about 10 milliliters per patient, was collected in EDTA tubes. Study observations and caveats: Because few samples were included, accuracy may have been lower. Persistent Graves' cases showed lower TCR diversity than newly diagnosed cases. No thyroid tissue was studied; the work used peripheral blood only.

CDR3-region Arm-PCR and iRepertoire HTBI primers produced the TCR beta libraries. Each CDR3 protein is one row after TCRdb ran MiXCR on the multiplex PCR reads. This table holds 400,000 to 500,000 distinct CDR3 sequences, around a fifth found once. Material: peripheral blood mononuclear cells (PBMCs), obtained when the disease was refractory, from a patient treated with antithyroid drugs. The clonotype was recovered from a female donor with Graves disease.

In DNA, the CDR3 is TGTGCCAGCAGGAGACCGGGGCCGAACTATGGCTACACCTTC. As protein: CASRRPGPNYGYTF. The V gene is TRBV7-9, the J gene TRBJ1-2; D is perhaps TRBD1 (5 bases). The germline V gene has CDR1 SEHNR and CDR2 FQNEAQ (reference sequence). The CDR3 is 14 amino acids. V was shortened by 6 bases and J by 2 bases, with 13 bases between the two germline ends.